The 21 T cell receptor beta chains in this list originate from one sample, sequenced in a study of T-cell reconstitution after alpha-beta-depleted transplantation in children. Preparation of the TCRbeta library involved a method that used unique molecular identifiers. One entry per CDR3 protein, called by TCRdb with MiXCR from the PCR reads. The sample includes 440,000 or so distinct CDR3 sequences, around 46% seen only once; the top ten take about 30%. The sequenced sample was PBMCs, obtained before TCRalphabeta/CD19-depleted stem cell transplant. The source is a girl aged 2 to 9 with aplastic anemia, due to receive a stem cell transplant.

This chain links TRBV28 with TRBJ1-1; possibly TRBD1 for D (5 bases). The CDR3 sequence is 15 residues long. Trimming took off 2 bases at V and 2 bases at J, with 12 bases between the two ends. Germline loops: CDR1 MDHEN, CDR2 SYDVKM. CDR3 DNA sequence: TGTGCCAGCAGTTTAGGAGGAGGGGTTAACACTGAAGCTTTCTTT. Its protein is CASSLGGGVNTEAFF. Full variable domain (rest looked up from reference TRBV28 and TRBJ1-1): DVKVTQSSRYLVKRTGEKVFLECVQDMDHENMFWYRQDPGLGLRLIYFSYDVKMKEKGDIPEGYSVSREKKERFSLILESASTNQTSMYLCASSLGGGVNTEAFFGQGTRLTVV.

This clonotype has at least ten counts. This chain links TRBV12-3 or TRBV12-4 with TRBJ1-2; TRBD1 might be the D (5 bases). The CDR3 is 13 residues long. With 6 bases removed from V and 6 bases from J, the gap between germline ends came to 14 bases. The CDR3 nucleotides read TGTGCCAGCAGCCCCGGAAGGGGCGATGGCTACACCTTC. Amino acids: CASSPGRGDGYTF.

The chain carries TRBV28 and TRBJ2-2, with D perhaps matching TRBD2 (6 bases). Germline V gene data show CDR1 as MDHEN and CDR2 as SYDVKM. The V end was cut by 2 bases, the J end by 1 base, with 11 bases between. The CDR3 has 16 residues. The CDR3, as DNA: TGTGCCAGCAGTTTAGTCCCGCGGGGGAACACCGGGGAGCTGTTTTTT. Translated, it gives CASSLVPRGNTGELFF. The whole variable domain, remainder taken from reference TRBV28 and TRBJ2-2, is DVKVTQSSRYLVKRTGEKVFLECVQDMDHENMFWYRQDPGLGLRLIYFSYDVKMKEKGDIPEGYSVSREKKERFSLILESASTNQTSMYLCASSLVPRGNTGELFFGEGSRLTVL.

This clonotype was found a few times. The gene calls are TRBV5-1 and TRBJ2-2, with TRBD1 identical over 8 bases. The germline gives CDR1 SGHRS, CDR2 YFSETQ. J lost 5 bases, V lost 4 bases, and 10 bases had no gene match. The CDR3 has 16 residues. The DNA for the CDR3 is TGCGCCAGCAGCCTTCTCCGACAGGGGAGGACCGGGGAGCTGTTTTTT. This gives the protein CASSLLRQGRTGELFF.

The chain links TRBV3-1 to TRBJ2-1, with 7 positions matching TRBD2. With V trimmed by 6 bases and J by 8 bases, 16 bases remained unmatched. The germline V gene encodes CDR1 LGHDT and CDR2 YNNKEL (reference sequence). This CDR3 spans 16 amino acids. CDR3 DNA: TGTGCCAGCAGTCCCCGGGGTGGGGGGGTAGGCGATGAGCAGTTCTTC. It encodes CASSPRGGGVGDEQFF.

This clonotype was seen once. The chain has TRBV9 and TRBJ2-7, with D perhaps assigned TRBD1 or TRBD2 (5 bases each). V lost 2 bases and J lost 5, with 17 bases in between. The CDR3 covers 15 residues. Germline CDR1 reads SGDLS; CDR2 reads YYNGEE. The CDR3 DNA reads as TGTGCCAGCAGCGTTGAACCGGGGCAACCCAACGAGCAGTACTTC. This sequence encodes CASSVEPGQPNEQYF.

The V call is TRBV29-1, the J call TRBJ2-4; 8 bases align to TRBD1. Trimming at V came to 6 bases and at J to 1 base, leaving 11 bases not matched to a gene. Germline lookup yields CDR1 SQVTM and CDR2 ANQGSEA. The CDR3 has 16 amino acids. The CDR3 sequence is CSVGEQGVRAKNIQYF. The CDR3 DNA reads TGCAGCGTGGGGGAACAGGGGGTTAGGGCCAAAAACATTCAGTACTTC.

This sequence joins TRBV5-1 and TRBJ2-1; TRBD1 matches 8 bases. The CDR3 is 13 residues long. Trimming removed 5 bases from V and 8 bases from J; junction bases left unmatched: 6. Germline values: CDR1 SGHRS, CDR2 YFSETQ. This CDR3 reads CASRWGQDDEQFF. The CDR3 DNA reads as TGCGCCAGCAGATGGGGACAGGACGATGAGCAGTTCTTC.

The chain is built from TRBV20-1 and TRBJ2-1; 10 nucleotides align to TRBD2. Losses at the gene ends were 3 bases for V and 7 bases for J; bases not matched to a gene: 9. The CDR3 covers 15 residues. Germline V gene sequence: CDR1 DFQATT, CDR2 SNEGSKA (reference sequence). The CDR3 sequence: CSASPAGGSGNEQFF. CDR3 DNA: TGCAGTGCTAGTCCAGCGGGAGGGAGTGGTAATGAGCAGTTCTTC.

V and J are TRBV10-3 and TRBJ2-1, with 11 bases fitting TRBD2. V shed 1 base, J shed 6 bases, and the junction held 5 bases outside the gene matches. Germline V gene lookup returns CDR1 ENHRY and CDR2 SYGVKD. The CDR3 has 16 residues. The CDR3 loop is CAISELVTSGVNEQFF. The DNA of the CDR3 is TGTGCCATCAGTGAGTTGGTGACTAGCGGGGTCAATGAGCAGTTCTTC.

This clonotype was observed at least ten times. The V call is TRBV10-3, the J call TRBJ1-4; D not certain. The V end was cut by 6 bases, the J end by 3 bases, with 20 bases between. CDR3 size: 17 residues. Germline assignment: CDR1 ENHRY and CDR2 SYGVKD. CDR3 nucleotides: TGTGCCATCAGCCTTGTCCTTGTTCCGTCCTCTAATGAAAAACTGTTTTTT. This gives the protein CAISLVLVPSSNEKLFF.

There are many counts of this clonotype. The CDR3 DNA sequence: TGCAGCGTTTCCGGGGACCCCACGGACCTATACGAGCAGTACTTC. This gives the protein CSVSGDPTDLYEQYF. This rearrangement joins TRBV29-1 to TRBJ2-7, with D perhaps assigned TRBD1 or TRBD2 (5 bases each). This CDR3 contains 15 residues. Trimming cost V 5 bases and J 4 bases, with 21 bases left between them. The germline CDR1 and CDR2 sequences are SQVTM and ANQGSEA.

This clonotype came up a few times. The rearrangement joins TRBV5-5 to TRBJ2-2; D uncertain. This CDR3 is built from 14 residues. Germline CDR1 SGHKS, CDR2 YYEKEE (reference sequence). Trimming pared 5 bases from V and 8 bases from J, leaving 16 bases between. In DNA, the CDR3 is TGTGCCAGCAGGATATTTGATTCGGCAGGGGAGCTGTTTTTT. It translates to CASRIFDSAGELFF.

The chain combines TRBV4-2 with TRBJ2-6, with TRBD2 matching 9 bases. The CDR3 contains 17 residues. With 3 bases clipped from V and 2 bases from J, the junction kept 5 bases outside the gene matches. In germline, CDR1 is LGHNA, CDR2 YNFKEQ. The CDR3 loop reads CASSQPAGGAGANVLTF. CDR3 DNA: TGTGCCAGCAGCCAGCCAGCGGGAGGAGCTGGGGCCAACGTCCTGACTTTC.

This clonotype was seen ten or more times. This chain links TRBV7-2 with TRBJ2-3; TRBD2 matches 13 bases. After removal of 5 bases from V and 6 bases from J, the junction contained 8 bases not matched to a gene. The CDR3 is 16 residues long. In germline, CDR1 is SGHTA, CDR2 FQGNSA. The CDR3 DNA reads as TGTGCCAGCAGCCCCTCACTAGCGGGAGGGGTGGATACGCAGTATTTT. It is translated as CASSPSLAGGVDTQYF. The whole variable domain, filled in from reference TRBV7-2 and TRBJ2-3, reads GAGVSQSPSNKVTEKGKDVELRCDPISGHTALYWYRQSLGQGLEFLIYFQGNSAPDKSGLPSDRFSAERTGGSVSTLTIQRTQQEDSAVYLCASSPSLAGGVDTQYFGPGTRLTVL.

V gene TRBV18 combines with J gene TRBJ2-3; D is unclear. CDR3 size: 11 residues. V lost 8 bases, J lost 2 bases, and 5 bases lay in between. Germline assignment: CDR1 KGHSH and CDR2 LQKENI. CDR3 in DNA: TGTGCCAGCGTCCTCACAGATACGCAGTATTTT. Translated, it gives CASVLTDTQYF.

Many counts were recorded for this clonotype. This sequence joins TRBV6-2 or TRBV6-3 and TRBJ2-2; the match to TRBD1 covers 9 bases. V shed 2 bases, J shed 2 bases, and the junction held 15 bases outside the gene matches. The CDR3 length is 20 residues. Germline CDR1 MNHEY, CDR2 SVGEGT. CDR3 DNA sequence: TGTGCCAGCAGTTACGGGCTGGGACAGGGACGGGACCTCAACACCGGGGAGCTGTTTTTT. Protein product: CASSYGLGQGRDLNTGELFF.

As DNA, the CDR3 is TGTGCCTGGCGGCACCCCTACAATGAGCAGTTCTTC. The encoded protein is CAWRHPYNEQFF. The chain uses TRBV30 and TRBJ2-1; no firm D call. Per the germline V gene, CDR1 is GTSNPN and CDR2 is SVGIG (reference sequence). The CDR3 loop spans 12 amino acids. Trimming left V 5 bases short and J 2 bases short, with 7 bases between.

This clonotype was counted between two and nine times. The chain's CDR3 is CASSLWGQGGTDTQYF. The CDR3 nucleotides read TGCGCCAGCAGCTTGTGGGGACAGGGAGGCACAGATACGCAGTATTTT. The V call is TRBV5-1, the J call TRBJ2-3, with 9 bases aligning to TRBD1. J was trimmed by 1 base and V by 1 base; bases with no gene match: 4. Germline CDR1 and CDR2: SGHRS and YFSETQ. The CDR3 length is 16 residues.

In its sample, this clonotype was seen many times. The rearrangement links TRBV5-6 to TRBJ2-5; maybe TRBD1 (5 bases). This CDR3 region has 14 residues. The germline V gene has CDR1 SGHDT and CDR2 YYEEEE. Between the trimmed V and J ends, which lost 2 bases and 2 bases, there was a span of 10 bases. CDR3: CASSFRRAQETQYF. The CDR3, as DNA: TGTGCCAGCAGCTTCCGCAGGGCTCAAGAGACCCAGTACTTC.

There are a few counts of this clonotype. The chain links TRBV12-3 or TRBV12-4 to TRBJ2-6, with D perhaps TRBD2 (5 bases). The CDR3 extends over 14 amino acids. Trimming left V 0 bases short and J 13 bases short, with 13 bases between. CDR3 loop: CASSLAPEGPVLTF. The DNA of the CDR3 is TGTGCCAGCAGTTTAGCGCCAGAGGGTCCGGTCCTGACTTTC.